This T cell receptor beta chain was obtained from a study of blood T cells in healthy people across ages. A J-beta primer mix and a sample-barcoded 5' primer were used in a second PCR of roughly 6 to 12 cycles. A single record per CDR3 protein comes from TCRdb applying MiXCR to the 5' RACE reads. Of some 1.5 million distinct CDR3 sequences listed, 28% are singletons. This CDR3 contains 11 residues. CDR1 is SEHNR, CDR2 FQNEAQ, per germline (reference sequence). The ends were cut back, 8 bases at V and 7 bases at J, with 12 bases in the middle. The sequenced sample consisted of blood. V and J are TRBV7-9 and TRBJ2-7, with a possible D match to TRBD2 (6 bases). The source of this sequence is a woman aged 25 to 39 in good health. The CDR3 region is CASGGLEEQYF. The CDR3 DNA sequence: TGTGCCAGCGGAGGGTTAGAGGAGCAGTACTTC.